This T cell receptor beta chain was recovered during a study of CD8 T cells in ankylosing spondylitis. The ends were cut back, 4 bases at V and 1 base at J, with 10 bases in the middle. This CDR3 is 14 amino acids long. Per the germline V gene, CDR1 is MNHEY and CDR2 is SMNVEV (reference sequence). TCRdb reprocessed the 5' RACE reads via MiXCR and lists one record per CDR3 protein. The sample includes 250,000 or so distinct CDR3 sequences, roughly a tenth of them seen just once. The receptor was isolated from a male donor with ankylosing spondylitis or in good health (not recorded which). This chain uses TRBV27 with TRBJ1-1; no clear D. Sequencing was carried out using blood, either unsorted or a sorted T cell fraction (not recorded which). In DNA, the CDR3 is TGTGCCAGCAGTTCCCCTGACGGGAACACTGAAGCTTTCTTT. It codes for CASSSPDGNTEAFF.